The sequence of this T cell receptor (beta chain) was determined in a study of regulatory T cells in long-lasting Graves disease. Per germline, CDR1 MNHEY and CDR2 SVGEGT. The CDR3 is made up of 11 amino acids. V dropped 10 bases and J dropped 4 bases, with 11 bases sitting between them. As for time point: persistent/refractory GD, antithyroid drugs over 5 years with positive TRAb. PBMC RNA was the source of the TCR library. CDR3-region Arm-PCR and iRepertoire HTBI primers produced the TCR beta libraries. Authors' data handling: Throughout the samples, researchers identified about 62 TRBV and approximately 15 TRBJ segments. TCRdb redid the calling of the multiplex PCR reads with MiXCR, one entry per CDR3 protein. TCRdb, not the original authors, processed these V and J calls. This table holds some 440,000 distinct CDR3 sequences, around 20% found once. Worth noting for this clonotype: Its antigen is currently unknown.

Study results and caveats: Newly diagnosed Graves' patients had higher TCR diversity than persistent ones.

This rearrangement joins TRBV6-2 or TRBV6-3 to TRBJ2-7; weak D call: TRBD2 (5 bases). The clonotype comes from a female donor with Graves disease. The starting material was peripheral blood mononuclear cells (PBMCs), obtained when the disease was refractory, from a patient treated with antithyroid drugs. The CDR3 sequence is CATSRRYEQYF. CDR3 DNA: TGTGCCACCAGCAGGAGGTACGAGCAGTACTTC.